This T cell receptor beta chain originates from a study of Graves' ophthalmopathy and Graves' hyperthyroidism. The study's findings and limits: Most expanded clonotypes from thyroid (those above 0.001 frequency) were also found in blood.

CDR1 and CDR2 from the germline V gene are DFQATT and SNEGSKA (reference sequence). Trimming at V came to 0 bases and at J to 0 bases, leaving 12 bases not matched to a gene. There are 20 residues in the CDR3. Hyperthyroidism patients were newly diagnosed, under 2 months' duration, aged 18 to 65. This clonotype was counted a single time. The antigen remains unidentified. Scientists amplified the TCR beta CDR3 regions from RNA transcripts. Second-round multiplex PCR followed a first-round RT-PCR using HTBI primers. TCRdb analysed the multiplex PCR reads with MiXCR anew, one entry per CDR3 protein. The sample yields roughly 610,000 distinct CDR3 sequences, about 20% seen once.

This clonotype was sampled from a woman younger than 30 with stable Graves' hyperthyroidism. Some clones in this sample may be carry-over from other donors' samples. Material: peripheral blood. The V and J genes are TRBV20-1 and TRBJ2-2; 11 nucleotides match TRBD2. The CDR3: CSARDAPGLAATANTGELFF. The CDR3 coding sequence is TGCAGTGCTAGAGATGCCCCGGGACTAGCGGCTACGGCGAACACCGGGGAGCTGTTTTTT.